Each of the 31 T cell receptor beta chains below was sequenced from the same sample in a study of Ad26.COV2.S vaccination and SARS-CoV-2 variants (dated by TCRdb to the early 2020s). The treatment or condition label on this specimen signifies: 15 to 20 received Ad26.COV2.S at low or high dose, single or two shots; 5 received placebo; per-sample allocation not given. Repertoires of vaccine and placebo recipients were sequenced from samples taken on day 63 after the first injection. Libraries were built with the immunoSEQ multiplex PCR assay. Entries here come from immuneACCESS through TCRdb and include only in-frame sequences with V and J called. Some clones fail to appear in such tables; in the studies checked, an unresolved V gene covers under half of the shortfall, and the cause of the remainder is unknown. A total of over 400,000 clones appear in this sample, around 93% of them only once. The top ten hold 1.5% to 2% of the sample.

The starting material was peripheral blood, obtained in a trial of Ad26.COV2.S vaccine versus placebo. The receptors come from a person aged 18-60 years who received the Ad26.COV2.S COVID-19 vaccine or a placebo.

The chain combines TRBV19 with TRBJ1-4; D perhaps matches TRBD1 (5 bases). CDR3 length: 15 amino acids. The germline V gene has CDR1 LNHDA and CDR2 SQIVND (reference sequence). V was clipped by 6 bases and J by 3 bases, with 14 bases between them. The chain's CDR3 is CASRRTEGANEKLFF. The CDR3 DNA sequence: TGTGCCAGTAGACGGACCGAAGGGGCTAATGAAAAACTGTTTTTT.

V and J are TRBV4-3 and TRBJ2-6; no clear D. The germline V gene has CDR1 LGHNA and CDR2 YSLEER. This CDR3 contains 19 residues. The ends were cut back, 0 bases at V and 0 bases at J, with 15 bases in the middle. Here the CDR3 reads CASSQDLAVPTSGANVLTF. The CDR3, as DNA: TGCGCCAGCAGCCAAGATCTTGCGGTTCCAACCTCTGGGGCCAACGTCCTGACTTTC.

The chain joins TRBV7-6 to TRBJ1-2; perhaps TRBD1 as D (5 bases). Trimming cost V 1 base and J 4 bases, with 16 bases left between them. Germline V CDR1 and CDR2: SGHVS, FNYEAQ. The CDR3 sequence is 16 residues long. As DNA, the CDR3 is TGTGCCAGCAGCTTAGGGGTCGGGGGTCAGGTCTATGGCTACACCTTC. Protein: CASSLGVGGQVYGYTF.

The gene calls are TRBV20-1 and TRBJ2-5; D is possibly TRBD1 (5 bases). The V gene lost 3 bases and the J gene lost 2 bases, with 10 bases spanning the gap. This CDR3 has 13 residues. Germline V gene sequence: CDR1 DFQATT, CDR2 SNEGSKA (reference sequence). CDR3 coding DNA: TGCAGTGCTAGTAGGACACATCAAGAGACCCAGTACTTC. Encoded protein: CSASRTHQETQYF.

The chain combines TRBV13 with TRBJ2-1; TRBD2 aligns across 11 bases. CDR3 length: 16 amino acids. Trimming took 2 bases from V and 3 from J; bases not matched to a gene: 3. Germline CDR1 is PRHDT and CDR2 is FYEKMQ (reference sequence). The DNA of the CDR3 is TGTGCCAGCAGCTTATCCGGGACTAGCGGCTACAATGAGCAGTTCTTC. Its protein is CASSLSGTSGYNEQFF.

Note on this clone: Other nucleotide sequences from this sample produce the same CDR3. The chain carries TRBV19 and TRBJ2-1, with 12 bases that match TRBD2. The CDR3 spans 15 residues. Germline loops: CDR1 LNHDA, CDR2 SQIVND (reference sequence). The ends lost 3 bases at V and 3 bases at J; junction bases unmatched: 0. CDR3 amino acids: CASSMGLAGYNEQFF. DNA for the CDR3: TGTGCCAGTAGTATGGGACTAGCGGGCTACAATGAGCAGTTCTTC.

This clone was recorded a few times. The chain carries TRBV19 and TRBJ1-1; 7 bases map to TRBD1. The CDR3 covers 12 residues. The germline gives CDR1 LNHDA, CDR2 SQIVND (reference sequence). Losses at the gene ends were 6 bases for V and 7 bases for J; bases not matched to a gene: 5. CDR3 residues: CASRKGAFEAFF. DNA for the CDR3: TGTGCCAGTAGGAAGGGGGCGTTTGAAGCTTTCTTT.

The chain employs TRBV30 and TRBJ2-3; D is unresolved. The CDR3 spans 12 residues. The germline V and J ends were trimmed by 5 bases and 2 bases, with 8 bases remaining between them. The V gene's germline CDR1 is GTSNPN and CDR2 SVGIG (reference sequence). The CDR3 loop reads CAWGVATDTQYF. The CDR3 DNA follows: TGTGCCTGGGGGGTAGCCACAGATACGCAGTATTTT.

The V gene is TRBV7-2, the J gene TRBJ2-3, with 9 bases lining up with TRBD2. J was trimmed by 1 base and V by 5 bases; bases with no gene match: 7. This CDR3 is 16 amino acids long. Germline CDR1 is SGHTA and CDR2 is FQGNSA. CDR3: CASSPGKRGGTDTQYF. The CDR3 DNA is TGTGCCAGCAGCCCTGGCAAGCGGGGGGGCACAGATACGCAGTATTTT.

The gene calls are TRBV27 and TRBJ2-7; either TRBD1 or TRBD2 may supply D (6 bases each). Trimming cost V 5 bases and J 10 bases, with 12 bases left between them. Germline V CDR1 and CDR2: MNHEY, SMNVEV (reference sequence). There are 11 residues in the CDR3. The CDR3: CASSEGGPQYF. CDR3 in DNA: TGTGCCAGCAGTGAAGGGGGGCCACAGTACTTC.

This chain links TRBV10-3 with TRBJ2-7, with D possibly matching TRBD2 (5 bases). CDR1 and CDR2 from the germline V gene are ENHRY and SYGVKD. V was pared by 1 base and J by 4 bases, with 14 bases between. CDR3 length: 15 amino acids. CDR3 loop: CAISEFRGTGYEQYF. Here the CDR3 DNA reads TGTGCCATCAGTGAGTTTCGGGGAACTGGGTACGAGCAGTACTTC.

The chain has TRBV30 and TRBJ1-1, with D hard to call. The CDR3 has 11 residues. V was cut by 2 bases and J by 7 bases, with 8 bases left in between. The V gene's germline CDR1 is GTSNPN and CDR2 SVGIG (reference sequence). Here the CDR3 reads CAWSNRDEAFF. The CDR3 nucleotides read TGTGCCTGGAGTAACAGAGATGAAGCTTTCTTT.

The chain employs TRBV20-1 and TRBJ1-6; D unclear. The CDR3 runs to 16 residues. The V end was cut by 3 bases, the J end by 0 bases, with 12 bases between. Germline V gene lookup returns CDR1 DFQATT and CDR2 SNEGSKA (reference sequence). CDR3 sequence: CSASLEHPSYNSPLHF. CDR3 nucleotide sequence: TGCAGTGCTAGTCTCGAGCACCCCTCCTATAATTCACCCCTCCACTTT.

Notes on this clone: The same CDR3 also results from other DNA sequences found in this sample. DNA of the CDR3: TGTGCCAGTAGTATCGGGACAGGGGGTCCCTACGAGCAGTACTTC. Translated: CASSIGTGGPYEQYF. The rearrangement joins TRBV19 to TRBJ2-7, with 11 positions matching TRBD1. The CDR3 contains 15 residues. With V trimmed by 3 bases and J by 2 bases, 3 bases remained unmatched. Germline values: CDR1 LNHDA, CDR2 SQIVND (reference sequence).

The chain links TRBV6-5 to TRBJ1-3; D remains unclear. V was shortened by 5 bases and J by 7 bases, with 6 bases between the two germline ends. Germline CDR1 reads MNHEY; CDR2 reads SVGAGI. This CDR3 comprises 11 residues. This CDR3 reads CASSHENTIYF. CDR3 nucleotides: TGTGCCAGCAGTCACGAGAACACCATATATTTT.

This clone appeared many times. The chain links TRBV6-2 or TRBV6-3 to TRBJ1-2; D gene uncertain. Germline values: CDR1 MNHEY, CDR2 SVGEGT. The CDR3 sequence is 17 residues long. V lost 6 bases and J 4 bases, leaving 24 bases between the germline ends. The CDR3 sequence is CASSPLMGAGSIYGYTF. The CDR3 DNA is TGTGCCAGCAGCCCCCTGATGGGTGCGGGGAGCATCTATGGCTACACCTTC.

V and J are TRBV28 and TRBJ1-2; a weak D match, TRBD1 (6 bases). The CDR3 totals 14 residues. Trimming shortened V by 3 bases and J by 7 bases, and 15 bases separated the two germline ends. Germline CDR1 MDHEN, CDR2 SYDVKM. CDR3 nucleotide sequence: TGTGCCAGCAGTTTCCTACGGGGGCGTAGTGGCTACACCTTC. It codes for CASSFLRGRSGYTF.

In its sample, this clone was seen once. The chain recombines TRBV6-2 or TRBV6-3 with TRBJ2-5, with a weak D call TRBD2 (7 bases). The CDR3 covers 20 residues. The V and J ends lost 2 bases and 0 bases respectively, with 25 bases between them. Germline lookup yields CDR1 MNHEY and CDR2 SVGEGT. The CDR3 is CASSYHVQRLRRGHQETQYF. The CDR3 coding sequence is TGTGCCAGCAGTTACCACGTCCAACGATTGCGGCGGGGGCACCAAGAGACCCAGTACTTC.

This CDR3 reads CASSSGQAQETQYF. CDR3 in DNA: TGTGCCAGCAGCTCCGGACAGGCCCAAGAGACCCAGTACTTC. This rearrangement joins TRBV11-2 to TRBJ2-5, with 7 positions matching TRBD1. Germline assignment: CDR1 SGHAT and CDR2 FQNNGV. The CDR3 is 14 amino acids. V lost 4 bases, J lost 1 base, and 3 bases stayed unmatched.

The chain carries TRBV6-2 or TRBV6-3 and TRBJ2-4; D might be TRBD1 (6 bases). Trimming cost V 2 bases and J 0 bases, with 17 bases left between them. Germline lookup yields CDR1 MNHEY and CDR2 SVGEGT. There are 18 residues in the CDR3. The chain's CDR3 is CASSYGASQGRAKNIQYF. CDR3 nucleotides: TGTGCCAGCAGTTACGGTGCTAGCCAGGGGCGAGCCAAAAACATTCAGTACTTC.

This clone occurred once. This chain uses TRBV30 with TRBJ2-3; D might be TRBD1 or TRBD2, each matching 6 bases. There are 15 residues in the CDR3. In germline, CDR1 is GTSNPN, CDR2 SVGIG (reference sequence). V was pared by 4 bases and J by 3 bases, with 17 bases between. CDR3 residues: CAWIHDRGPTDTQYF. The CDR3 region has the DNA TGTGCCTGGATCCACGATCGGGGGCCAACAGATACGCAGTATTTT.

CDR3 coding DNA: TGCGCCAGCAGCCAAGAGGGAGGGAACACTGAAGCTTTCTTT. Translated: CASSQEGGNTEAFF. The rearrangement links TRBV4-3 to TRBJ1-1; D is unclear. The CDR3 length is 14 residues. Trimming removed 0 bases from V and 1 base from J, with 6 bases in between. Germline-derived CDR1 and CDR2 are LGHNA and YSLEER.

Here the CDR3 reads CASSIDDSLGSGYTF. In nucleotides, the CDR3 is TGTGCCAGTAGTATCGACGACAGCCTCGGATCCGGCTACACCTTC. V gene TRBV19 combines with J gene TRBJ1-2; a weak D match, TRBD1 (5 bases). Germline loops: CDR1 LNHDA, CDR2 SQIVND (reference sequence). The CDR3 has 15 amino acids. Between the trimmed V and J ends, which lost 3 bases and 8 bases, there was a span of 19 bases.

V gene TRBV6-1 combines with J gene TRBJ1-5; 7 positions match TRBD1. This CDR3 is 17 amino acids long. CDR1 MNHNS and CDR2 SASEGT come from the germline V gene. Losses at the gene ends were 2 bases for V and 1 base for J; bases not matched to a gene: 8. The CDR3 region is CASSEPQTGNSNQPQHF. For the CDR3, the DNA is TGTGCCAGCAGTGAACCCCAGACAGGGAACAGCAATCAGCCCCAGCATTTT.

V and J are TRBV9 and TRBJ2-3; D unclear. Germline assignment: CDR1 SGDLS and CDR2 YYNGEE. The CDR3 extends over 14 amino acids. The V end was cut by 0 bases, the J end by 3 bases, with 8 bases between. DNA of the CDR3: TGTGCCAGCAGCGTAGTTCCTTTTACAGATACGCAGTATTTT. This sequence encodes CASSVVPFTDTQYF.

The chain has TRBV4-1 and TRBJ1-5; no reliable D call. CDR3 length equals 13 residues. The germline V gene has CDR1 MGHRA and CDR2 YSYEKL. Trimming shortened V by 4 bases and J by 4 bases, and 8 bases separated the two germline ends. The CDR3 bases are TGCGCCAGCAGCCCGTTTGGTAATCAGCCCCAGCATTTT. Protein sequence: CASSPFGNQPQHF.

V is TRBV29-1 and J is TRBJ2-2; 8 positions agree with TRBD2. This CDR3 contains 15 residues. The junction had 11 bases not matched to a gene; V was cut back by 6 bases and J by 5 bases. Germline-derived CDR1 and CDR2 are SQVTM and ANQGSEA. The CDR3 sequence is CSVQPPGGITGELFF. The CDR3 DNA follows: TGCAGCGTACAACCCCCGGGGGGGATTACCGGGGAGCTGTTTTTT.

V usage is TRBV18 and J usage is TRBJ2-3; D is unclear. The V gene lost 4 bases and the J gene lost 3 bases, with 11 bases spanning the gap. CDR3 length equals 14 residues. Germline V gene data show CDR1 as KGHSH and CDR2 as LQKENI. The CDR3 protein is CASSLGPSTDTQYF. The DNA of the CDR3 is TGTGCCAGCTCACTCGGTCCGTCGACAGATACGCAGTATTTT. Variable domain in full (rest from reference TRBV18 and TRBJ2-3): NAGVMQNPRHLVRRRGQEARLRCSPMKGHSHVYWYRQLPEEGLKFMVYLQKENIIDESGMPKERFSAEFPKEGPSILRIQQVVRGDSAAYFCASSLGPSTDTQYFGPGTRLTVL.

V usage is TRBV7-9 and J usage is TRBJ1-5, with 8 bases matching TRBD1. The CDR3 is made up of 14 amino acids. Per the germline V gene, CDR1 is SEHNR and CDR2 is FQNEAQ (reference sequence). The V segment lost 5 bases and the J segment 4 bases; nucleotides outside the gene matches: 4. The CDR3 is CASSEDRVNQPQHF. CDR3 bases: TGTGCCAGCAGCGAGGACAGGGTGAATCAGCCCCAGCATTTT. Variable domain in full (rest from reference TRBV7-9 and TRBJ1-5): DTGVSQNPRHKITKRGQNVTFRCDPISEHNRLYWYRQTLGQGPEFLTYFQNEAQLEKSRLLSDRFSAERPKGSFSTLEIQRTEQGDSAMYLCASSEDRVNQPQHFGDGTRLSIL.

The J gene is TRBJ1-2, the V gene TRBV19; D possibly corresponds to TRBD1 (6 bases). The germline V and J ends were trimmed by 1 base and 8 bases, with 8 bases remaining between them. Germline V lookup: CDR1 LNHDA, CDR2 SQIVND (reference sequence). The CDR3 length is 12 residues. Here the CDR3 reads CASSIVGAGYTF. The CDR3 DNA is TGTGCCAGTAGTATAGTGGGGGCCGGCTACACCTTC.

This sequence joins TRBV6-5 and TRBJ1-1; 7 bases match TRBD1. The J segment lost 5 bases and the V segment lost 5 bases, leaving 11 bases of the junction unmatched. CDR3 size: 15 residues. From germline, CDR1 is MNHEY and CDR2 SVGAGI. This chain's CDR3 is CASSRRGQLRTEAFF. CDR3 nucleotides: TGTGCCAGCAGTAGGCGGGGACAGTTAAGAACTGAAGCTTTCTTT.